A selection of T cell receptor beta chains follows, all from one sample in a study of control samples from healthy donors and cancer patients. Repertoires were generated with immunoSEQ multiplex PCR, while TCRdb's copy carries only in-frame clones and drops some. The sample holds around 90,000 clones; roughly 86% are singletons and the top ten take around a fifth. The sequenced material came from blood. These receptors came from a man between 25 and 39 years old in good health. Both conserved end residues are part of each CDR3. D genes are given only for firm matches. Not every row has a clone size; where given, it reads once, few, many or a size class.

V gene	J gene	D gene	clone size	CDR3 DNA	CDR3 protein
TRBV30	TRBJ1-2	NA	once	TGTGCCTGGAGTGTACGGCAGGGACTTGGCTACACCTTC	CAWSVRQGLGYTF
TRBV11-2	TRBJ1-5	TRBD1	NA	TGTGCCAGCAGTCGCGGACAGGGCGGGATCAATCAGCCCCAGCATTTT	CASSRGQGGINQPQHF
TRBV27	TRBJ2-7	NA	NA	TGTGCCAGCAGGAGAGGGAGTTGGGACGGGAACTACGAGCAGTACTTC	CASRRGSWDGNYEQYF
TRBV19	TRBJ2-5	TRBD1	NA	TGTGCCAGTAGTGGATCAGGGGGCTGGGAGACCCAGTACTTC	CASSGSGGWETQYF
TRBV30	TRBJ1-3	TRBD1	once	TGTGCCTGGAGTGTAGGGGGCCACTCTGGAAACACCATATATTTT	CAWSVGGHSGNTIYF
TRBV6-4	TRBJ2-1	TRBD2	few	TGTGCCAGGCTTGCGGGGGGCTGGCCTTACAATGAGCAGTTCTTC	CARLAGGWPYNEQFF
TRBV7-9	TRBJ2-7	TRBD1	NA	TGTGCCAGCAGCTCACGTACGACAGGGATCGACGAGCAGTACTTC	CASSSRTTGIDEQYF
TRBV29-1	TRBJ1-1	NA	NA	TGCAGCGTCTCCGGGACTACGGGTGAAGCTTTCTTT	CSVSGTTGEAFF
TRBV2	TRBJ1-1	NA	NA	TGTGCCAGCAGTGAGGGACGGCTGAACACTGAAGCTTTCTTT	CASSEGRLNTEAFF
TRBV6-1	TRBJ2-2	NA	NA	TGTGCCAGCAGTGAAGCGCTGGGCCCCGGGGAGCTGTTTTTT	CASSEALGPGELFF
TRBV6-5	TRBJ1-2	NA	NA	TGTGCCAGCAGGCCCGGACAGAGCTATGGCTACACCTTC	CASRPGQSYGYTF
TRBV12-5	TRBJ1-4	NA	NA	TGTGCTAGTGGTTCTCCCACTTTGCCTTGGGATGAAAAACTGTTTTTT	CASGSPTLPWDEKLFF
TRBV6-4	TRBJ1-1	NA	many	TGTGCCAGCAGTCCCAGGGGAGGCACTGAAGCTTTCTTT	CASSPRGGTEAFF
TRBV12-3/TRBV12-4	TRBJ2-3	NA	once	TGTGCCAGCAGTTTTGCCACAGATACGCAGTATTTT	CASSFATDTQYF
TRBV27	TRBJ2-1	NA	NA	TGTGCTTCCGGGACACCTAACCTCAATGAGCAGTTCTTC	CASGTPNLNEQFF
TRBV5-4	TRBJ1-1	NA	NA	TGTGCCAGCAGCTTGGACTGGGGAGGCCTCCCTGAAGCTTTCTTT	CASSLDWGGLPEAFF
TRBV6-6	TRBJ1-6	NA	NA	TGTGCCAGCAGTTACTCAGGGGGGAACTATAATTCACCCCTCCACTTT	CASSYSGGNYNSPLHF
TRBV6-4	TRBJ2-3	TRBD2	medium-sized	TGTGCCAGCAGTGACTCGCGGGGGGGCACAGATACGCAGTATTTT	CASSDSRGGTDTQYF
TRBV30	TRBJ1-2	TRBD1	NA	TGTGCCTGGAGTGAGGGGGACAGGGTGTACTATGGCTACACCTTC	CAWSEGDRVYYGYTF
TRBV5-1	TRBJ1-5	NA	NA	TGCGCCAGCAGCTTGGGTTACAGGGTCCCCAATCAGCCCCAGCATTTT	CASSLGYRVPNQPQHF
TRBV6-5	TRBJ1-2	NA	NA	TGTGCCAGCCGCTTAGCGGAAAACTATGGCTACACCTTC	CASRLAENYGYTF
TRBV30	TRBJ2-5	NA	NA	TGTGCCTGGAGTGGGGACCAGACCCAGTACTTC	CAWSGDQTQYF
TRBV7-8	TRBJ2-2	NA	NA	TGTGCCAGCAGCCCACCGGGGGGGGAGCTGTTTTTT	CASSPPGGELFF
TRBV6-2/TRBV6-3	TRBJ1-1	NA	NA	TGTGCCAGCAGCCCAGAGAACACTGAAGCTTTCTTT	CASSPENTEAFF
TRBV15	TRBJ1-1	NA	NA	TGTGCCACCAGCAGAGATTGGGGCACTGAAGCTTTCTTT	CATSRDWGTEAFF
TRBV5-1	TRBJ1-3	NA	NA	TGCGCCAGCAGCTTGGGCTCTGGCTCTGGAAACACCATATATTTT	CASSLGSGSGNTIYF
TRBV2	TRBJ1-2	NA	NA	TGTGCCAGCAGTGAGTTTGTGGGCTATGGCTACACCTTC	CASSEFVGYGYTF
TRBV15	TRBJ1-6	NA	NA	TGTGCCACCAGCACGGGCCCCGGGTTGTATTCACCCCTCCACTTT	CATSTGPGLYSPLHF
TRBV3-1/TRBV3-2	TRBJ2-7	TRBD2	NA	TGTGCCAGCAGCCACAGAGGCTCTAGCGGGGGAAGCGAGCAGTACTTC	CASSHRGSSGGSEQYF
TRBV3-1/TRBV3-2	TRBJ2-7	TRBD1	NA	TGTGCCAGCAGCCAAGAAAGGGGGCTTAGCTACGAGCAGTACTTC	CASSQERGLSYEQYF
TRBV5-3	TRBJ2-7	NA	NA	TGTGCCAGAAGCTTGGACAGAGTCTACGAGCAGTACTTC	CARSLDRVYEQYF
TRBV28	TRBJ1-1	NA	few	TGTGCCACCAACGTTCCGTCCCGGCCAGAAGCTTTCTTT	CATNVPSRPEAFF
TRBV4-2	TRBJ1-4	NA	NA	TGTGCCAGCAGCCAGACCGCCGAAAATGAAAAACTGTTTTTT	CASSQTAENEKLFF
TRBV11-3	TRBJ2-1	NA	few	TGTGCCAGCAGCTTGGCTGGGACACAATACAATGAGCAGTTCTTC	CASSLAGTQYNEQFF
TRBV5-1	TRBJ1-3	NA	once	TGCGCCAGCAGCTTGGTAGGGCAGGGGTCTGGAAACACCATATATTTT	CASSLVGQGSGNTIYF
TRBV28	TRBJ2-1	NA	NA	TGTGCCAGCAGTTTATTCGGGGGCGGGCCTAAGGATGAGCAGTTCTTC	CASSLFGGGPKDEQFF
TRBV18	TRBJ2-5	NA	NA	TGTGCCAGCTCACCGAGGCAGGGGCGCGGAGAGACCCAGTACTTC	CASSPRQGRGETQYF
TRBV7-2	TRBJ1-2	TRBD1	NA	TGTGCCAGCAGCCCATTACAGGGGGCGTGGTATGGCTACACCTTC	CASSPLQGAWYGYTF
TRBV4-1	TRBJ1-1	NA	NA	TGCGCCAGCAGCTCCCCGCGCGGACAGTTGAACACTGAAGCTTTCTTT	CASSSPRGQLNTEAFF
TRBV7-9	TRBJ2-5	TRBD2	NA	TGTGCCAGCACCCTCCCGACTAGCGGGGGGGCGGTGACCCAGTACTTC	CASTLPTSGGAVTQYF
TRBV29-1	TRBJ1-1	TRBD1	once	TGCAGCGTCTCGGGACAGGCGAACACTGAAGCTTTCTTT	CSVSGQANTEAFF
TRBV4-1	TRBJ2-2	NA	once	TGCGCCAGCAGCCAAGAGGCGCGTGCGGCAATCAACACCGGGGAGCTGTTTTTT	CASSQEARAAINTGELFF
TRBV9	TRBJ1-2	TRBD1	NA	TGTGCCAGCAGCGTTCGAGGGGGCACGAGCTACACCTTC	CASSVRGGTSYTF
TRBV5-4	TRBJ2-1	TRBD2	NA	TGTGCCAGCAGCTTTGGCGGGGGGTATAGGGATGAGCAGTTCTTC	CASSFGGGYRDEQFF
TRBV2	TRBJ2-5	TRBD1	NA	TGTGCCAGCAGTTCTCAGGGGACAGGGGGAGGAGAGACCCAGTACTTC	CASSSQGTGGGETQYF
TRBV14	TRBJ2-1	NA	NA	TGTGCCAGCAGCCAAGAGAGGGCCCCCCAAACGGACAATGAGCAGTTCTTC	CASSQERAPQTDNEQFF
TRBV3-1/TRBV3-2	TRBJ1-1	NA	NA	TGTGCCAGCAGCCAAGAATGGGGAATGAACACTGAAGCTTTCTTT	CASSQEWGMNTEAFF
TRBV15	TRBJ1-5	TRBD1	NA	TGTGCCACCAGCAGATTTTGGGACAGGGGCTCATCCTCCAGCAATCAGCCCCAGCATTTT	CATSRFWDRGSSSSNQPQHF
TRBV5-1	TRBJ1-4	NA	NA	TGCGCCAGCAGCTTACCTGGGGCAGGGAATGAAAAACTGTTTTTT	CASSLPGAGNEKLFF
TRBV2	TRBJ2-3	TRBD2	once	TGTGCCAGCAGTGCGCTAGCGGGGGGAGGGGGAGATACGCAGTATTTT	CASSALAGGGGDTQYF